Listed here are 30 T cell receptor beta chains from one sample, sequenced in a study of CD8 T cells in ankylosing spondylitis (dated by TCRdb to the late 2010s). The protocol used for the library was 5' RACE. The sequencer was an Illumina HiSeq 2500. TCRdb ran its own pipeline on the public reads, namely fastp trimming at Q25 and MiXCR clone calling, and kept in-frame beta chains. For every CDR3 protein sequence, its rows merge into one entry that carries the most common genes and DNA. For this sample there are some 130,000 distinct CDR3 sequences; 5.5% to 7.5% appear just once. Approximately 13% of the sample belongs to the ten largest clones. Sequencing input: blood, either unsorted or a sorted T cell fraction (not recorded which). The receptors come from a female donor with ankylosing spondylitis or in good health (not recorded which).

This clonotype has ten or more counts. The chain uses TRBV29-1 and TRBJ2-1, with a possible D match to TRBD1 (5 bases). Germline assignment: CDR1 SQVTM and CDR2 ANQGSEA. The CDR3 has 13 amino acids. V was pared by 8 bases and J by 3 bases, with 14 bases between. This CDR3 is CSLRVGIYNEQFF. CDR3 coding DNA: TGCAGCCTCAGGGTTGGGATCTACAATGAGCAGTTCTTC.

This clonotype has just a few counts. The chain combines TRBV7-9 with TRBJ1-2, with 7 bases lining up with TRBD1. The CDR3 has 15 amino acids. After removal of 5 bases from V and 4 bases from J, the junction contained 10 bases not matched to a gene. Germline V gene lookup returns CDR1 SEHNR and CDR2 FQNEAQ (reference sequence). The CDR3 protein is CASSINRQGGYGYTF. In DNA, the CDR3 is TGTGCCAGCAGCATAAACCGACAGGGCGGCTATGGCTACACCTTC. Together with reference TRBV7-9 and TRBJ1-2, the CDR3 gives the full variable domain: DTGVSQNPRHKITKRGQNVTFRCDPISEHNRLYWYRQTLGQGPEFLTYFQNEAQLEKSRLLSDRFSAERPKGSFSTLEIQRTEQGDSAMYLCASSINRQGGYGYTFGSGTRLTVV.

This clonotype has ten or more counts. The V gene is TRBV5-1, the J gene TRBJ1-5; no clear D. CDR1 and CDR2 from the germline V gene are SGHRS and YFSETQ. This CDR3 is 15 amino acids long. Between the trimmed V and J ends, which lost 0 bases and 0 bases, there was a span of 7 bases. CDR3 nucleotide sequence: TGCGCCAGCAGCTTGGTGCCTTATAGCAATCAGCCCCAGCATTTT. This encodes CASSLVPYSNQPQHF.

This clonotype was seen repeatedly, ten times or more. The genes are TRBV5-1 and TRBJ1-4; 10 bases fit TRBD1. The CDR3 extends over 15 amino acids. V lost 4 bases, J lost 6 bases, and 6 bases stayed unmatched. Germline V gene sequence: CDR1 SGHRS, CDR2 YFSETQ. DNA for the CDR3: TGCGCCAGCAGCGTTTCCGGGACAGGGGATGAAAAACTGTTTTTT. Translating gives CASSVSGTGDEKLFF.

As to this clonotype: One end of the junction fails to match germline, which may point to a read error. V and J are TRBV2 and TRBJ2-5; 12 bases are a match to TRBD2. Germline CDR1 is SNHLY and CDR2 is FYNNEI. The CDR3 spans 15 residues. The CDR3 protein is CASKNGLAGQATQYF. The CDR3 DNA is TGTGCCAGCAAAAACGGACTAGCGGGACAAGCGACCCAGTACTTC.

This clonotype showed up many times. This chain uses TRBV7-9 with TRBJ2-7, with a weak D call TRBD2 (6 bases). From germline, CDR1 is SEHNR and CDR2 FQNEAQ (reference sequence). Trimming cost V 5 bases and J 2 bases, with 13 bases left between them. The CDR3 contains 14 residues. The CDR3 DNA is TGTGCCAGCAGCGGAGGGGAGTTACCCTACGAGCAGTACTTC. It codes for CASSGGELPYEQYF.

CDR3 protein: CASSRRRGYTDTQYF. CDR3 nucleotides: TGTGCCAGCAGCCGAAGACGGGGGTACACAGATACGCAGTATTTT. The rearrangement uses TRBV5-5 and TRBJ2-3; perhaps TRBD2 as D (6 bases). V lost 4 bases and J 2 bases, leaving 14 bases between the germline ends. The CDR3 contains 15 residues. Germline V CDR1 and CDR2: SGHKS, YYEKEE (reference sequence).

This clonotype was counted many times. This chain uses TRBV9 with TRBJ2-3; 7 bases are shared with TRBD2. Germline lookup yields CDR1 SGDLS and CDR2 YYNGEE. The CDR3 spans 14 residues. The V gene end was trimmed by 1 base and the J gene end by 5 bases; junction bases not matched to a gene: 4. CDR3 in DNA: TGTGCCAGCAGCGTATGGGGGGGGGAAGATACGCAGTATTTT. This sequence encodes CASSVWGGEDTQYF.

This clonotype was seen repeatedly, ten times or more. The rearrangement joins TRBV20-1 to TRBJ1-1, with D possibly matching TRBD1 (5 bases). Per the germline V gene, CDR1 is DFQATT and CDR2 is SNEGSKA (reference sequence). V was cut by 3 bases and J by 11 bases, with 13 bases left in between. This CDR3 contains 11 residues. In DNA, the CDR3 is TGCAGTGCTAGCACCAGGGAAACGGCTTTCTTT. Translation: CSASTRETAFF.

This clonotype was counted many times. The rearrangement uses TRBV2 and TRBJ2-7, with a tentative D call TRBD2 (6 bases). Germline assignment: CDR1 SNHLY and CDR2 FYNNEI. Trimming took off 0 bases at V and 9 bases at J, with 6 bases between the two ends. This CDR3 has 11 residues. In DNA, the CDR3 is TGTGCCAGCAGTGAAGCGCGGGGGCAGTACTTC. Translation gives CASSEARGQYF.

This clonotype was seen repeatedly, ten times or more. V gene TRBV5-1 combines with J gene TRBJ2-7; weak D call: TRBD1 (5 bases). Germline assignment: CDR1 SGHRS and CDR2 YFSETQ. Trimming shortened V by 0 bases and J by 2 bases, and 15 bases separated the two germline ends. This CDR3 has 16 residues. CDR3: CASSLVPGMLTYEQYF. The CDR3 DNA sequence: TGCGCCAGCAGCTTGGTCCCAGGGATGTTGACCTACGAGCAGTACTTC.

This clonotype was counted many times. The chain couples TRBV20-1 to TRBJ2-4, with 8 bases matching TRBD1. Germline-derived CDR1 and CDR2 are DFQATT and SNEGSKA (reference sequence). V lost 2 bases and J lost 7; bases outside the gene matches: 4. This CDR3 is built from 13 residues. The CDR3 reads CSARPTGVNIQYF. CDR3 in DNA: TGCAGTGCTAGACCGACAGGGGTGAACATTCAGTACTTC.

This clonotype was seen at least ten times. V usage is TRBV7-9 and J usage is TRBJ1-2; maybe TRBD1 (5 bases). V lost 1 base, J lost 8 bases, and 14 bases lay in between. The germline CDR1 and CDR2 sequences are SEHNR and FQNEAQ (reference sequence). The CDR3 loop spans 14 amino acids. The CDR3 reads CASSLEGRAGGYTF. The CDR3, as DNA: TGTGCCAGCAGCTTAGAGGGCAGGGCCGGGGGCTACACCTTC. Combining the CDR3 with reference TRBV7-9 and TRBJ1-2 gives the whole variable domain DTGVSQNPRHKITKRGQNVTFRCDPISEHNRLYWYRQTLGQGPEFLTYFQNEAQLEKSRLLSDRFSAERPKGSFSTLEIQRTEQGDSAMYLCASSLEGRAGGYTFGSGTRLTVV.

There are many counts of this clonotype. The chain is built from TRBV20-1 and TRBJ1-2, with D tentatively TRBD1 (5 bases). Trimming left V 0 bases short and J 8 bases short, with 13 bases between. Germline V gene sequence: CDR1 DFQATT, CDR2 SNEGSKA (reference sequence). This CDR3 is built from 13 residues. CDR3 sequence (DNA): TGCAGTGCTAGAGATATAGGGGCTGAGGGCTACACCTTC. Translated: CSARDIGAEGYTF.

This clonotype has ten or more counts. The rearrangement joins TRBV5-4 to TRBJ2-7, with 13 positions matching TRBD2. The CDR3 sequence is 15 residues long. Germline loops: CDR1 SGHNT, CDR2 YYREEE (reference sequence). The ends lost 4 bases at V and 1 base at J; junction bases unmatched: 2. The chain's CDR3 is CASSQGLAGSYEQYF. Written as DNA, the CDR3 is TGTGCCAGCAGCCAGGGACTAGCGGGGTCCTACGAGCAGTACTTC.

On this clonotype: A clone one base away is much larger, so this may be a read error. The chain recombines TRBV6-2 or TRBV6-3 with TRBJ2-7; TRBD1 matches 10 bases. Trimming at V came to 0 bases and at J to 2 bases, leaving 16 bases not matched to a gene. Germline CDR1 reads MNHEY; CDR2 reads SVGEGT. The CDR3 contains 20 residues. The CDR3 loop reads CASSYSTSSGWTGGTYEQYF. In DNA form, the CDR3 reads TGTGCCAGCAGTTACTCGACTTCTTCAGGGTGGACAGGGGGGACCTACGAGCAGTACTTC.

The gene calls are TRBV6-4 and TRBJ1-5; no clear D. The germline V gene has CDR1 MRHNA and CDR2 SNTAGT. CDR3 length: 14 amino acids. Between the trimmed V and J ends, which lost 6 bases and 1 base, there was a span of 10 bases. The CDR3 DNA reads TGTGCCAGCAGGCTTTCTGGGAGCAATCAGCCCCAGCATTTT. Its translation: CASRLSGSNQPQHF.

This clonotype appeared many times. The chain is built from TRBV5-1 and TRBJ1-1; 8 nucleotides line up with TRBD1. The CDR3 totals 14 residues. V trimming: 1 base; J trimming: 1 base; junction bases outside the gene matches: 0. The germline V gene encodes CDR1 SGHRS and CDR2 YFSETQ. CDR3 sequence reads: CASSLQGANTEAFF. The CDR3 DNA is TGCGCCAGCAGCTTGCAGGGGGCGAACACTGAAGCTTTCTTT.

This clonotype was seen many times. The rearrangement uses TRBV3-1 and TRBJ2-1; D ambiguous. CDR1 is LGHDT, CDR2 YNNKEL, per germline (reference sequence). The CDR3 loop spans 14 amino acids. V shed 6 bases and J shed 0 bases, with 9 bases lying between them. The CDR3 nucleotides are TGTGCCAGCAGTCAACTGCGCTCCTACAATGAGCAGTTCTTC. Its translation: CASSQLRSYNEQFF.

This chain links TRBV5-4 with TRBJ2-7, with D possibly matching TRBD2 (7 bases). V was trimmed by 3 bases and J by 3 bases, leaving 19 bases between them. CDR1 is SGHNT and CDR2 is YYREEE in the germline V gene (reference sequence). This CDR3 contains 16 residues. DNA of the CDR3: TGTGCCAGCAGCTCTTTAACGGGGGGCCCGCGCTACGAGCAGTACTTC. Its translation is CASSSLTGGPRYEQYF.

In this sample, this clonotype turned up many times. This chain links TRBV5-1 with TRBJ1-2; no firm D call. Trimming shortened V by 0 bases and J by 4 bases, and 10 bases separated the two germline ends. Germline CDR1 reads SGHRS; CDR2 reads YFSETQ. This CDR3 comprises 14 residues. CDR3 bases: TGCGCCAGCAGCTTGGAGGCGGCTTTCTATGGCTACACCTTC. This translates into CASSLEAAFYGYTF.

This clonotype was seen only a few times. Since a much larger clone is just one base distant, this may be a read error. CDR3 sequence: CVSSDTGDSAFF. In nucleotides, the CDR3 is TGTGTCAGCAGTGATACAGGGGACTCAGCTTTCTTT. This chain connects TRBV7-9 to TRBJ1-1; 7 nucleotides agree with TRBD1. The CDR3 is made up of 12 amino acids. Germline CDR1 is SEHNR and CDR2 is FQNEAQ (reference sequence).

As regards this clonotype: Its ends do not fully match the called genes, so a read error is possible. In nucleotides, the CDR3 is TGCTGTGCTAGTGGGGGGACAGACCAAACTTCTAACTATGGCTACACCTTC. This translates into CCASGGTDQTSNYGYTF. The chain has TRBV20-1 and TRBJ1-2, with TRBD1 matching over 7 bases. The germline CDR1 and CDR2 sequences are DFQATT and SNEGSKA (reference sequence). The CDR3 extends over 17 amino acids.

This clonotype came up many times. The V gene is TRBV27, the J gene TRBJ2-1; no firm D call. Per the germline V gene, CDR1 is MNHEY and CDR2 is SMNVEV (reference sequence). V shed 6 bases and J shed 8 bases, with 14 bases lying between them. This CDR3 is 13 amino acids long. The CDR3 here is CASRLRGVHEQFF. The CDR3 coding sequence is TGTGCCAGCAGACTCCGTGGGGTACATGAGCAGTTCTTC.

This clonotype was counted at least ten times. The rearrangement links TRBV20-1 to TRBJ1-4; 9 bases line up with TRBD1. Germline V CDR1 and CDR2: DFQATT, SNEGSKA (reference sequence). This CDR3 has 16 amino acids. V lost 6 bases and J lost 7; bases outside the gene matches: 15. The CDR3 bases are TGCAGTGCCAGAATTACAGGGGGCCGAGGTGGTGAAAAACTGTTTTTT. This encodes CSARITGGRGGEKLFF.

This clonotype was picked up many times. The chain combines TRBV20-1 with TRBJ2-2; no clear D gene. From germline, CDR1 is DFQATT and CDR2 SNEGSKA (reference sequence). The V end lost 2 bases, the J end lost 3 bases, and 13 bases lay between the germline ends. The CDR3 is made up of 15 amino acids. The CDR3 nucleotides read TGCAGTGCTAGACAGCCACAACTCCACACCGGGGAGCTGTTTTTT. It encodes CSARQPQLHTGELFF.

This clonotype was counted many times. The CDR3 here is CSFLGQGRTEAFF. The CDR3 nucleotides are TGCAGCTTCTTGGGACAGGGAAGGACTGAAGCTTTCTTT. The chain has TRBV29-1 and TRBJ1-1, with TRBD1 identical over 9 bases. Germline V CDR1 and CDR2: SQVTM, ANQGSEA. Germline trimming cut 8 bases from V and 5 bases from J; bases unmatched to any gene: 9. The CDR3 runs 13 residues.

The sample holds many counts of this clonotype. The chain combines TRBV27 with TRBJ1-5; no firm D call. Germline lookup yields CDR1 MNHEY and CDR2 SMNVEV (reference sequence). CDR3 length: 13 residues. Deletions cut 3 bases from V and 7 bases from J, with 10 bases between. CDR3 residues: CASSLVPWQPQHF. The CDR3 DNA reads TGTGCCAGCAGTTTGGTCCCGTGGCAGCCCCAGCATTTT.

The table lists this clonotype with many counts. The V call is TRBV20-1, the J call TRBJ1-4; perhaps TRBD1 as D (5 bases). The V and J ends lost 1 base and 0 bases respectively, with 12 bases between them. This CDR3 comprises 16 residues. Germline lookup yields CDR1 DFQATT and CDR2 SNEGSKA (reference sequence). The CDR3 sequence is CSARGGLHATNEKLFF. Here the CDR3 DNA reads TGCAGTGCTAGAGGGGGACTCCATGCAACTAATGAAAAACTGTTTTTT.

This clonotype was picked up many times. The chain recombines TRBV12-3 or TRBV12-4 with TRBJ1-5; D not resolved. The CDR3 has 13 amino acids. With 6 bases removed from V and 3 bases from J, the gap between germline ends came to 9 bases. CDR3 sequence (DNA): TGTGCCAGCAGGTTCGAAGCCAATCAGCCCCAGCATTTT. Residues: CASRFEANQPQHF.